These T cell receptor beta chains were read from a single sample in a study of patients and donors after allogeneic stem cell transplantation. TCRdb used MiXCR to reprocess the RT-PCR reads, holding one entry per CDR3 protein. The table has approximately 140,000 distinct CDR3 sequences, 30% to 45% seen once. Sequenced input: blood, either unsorted or a sorted T cell fraction (not recorded which). The receptors shown here come from a human donor who was either an allogeneic HSCT recipient or a stem cell or donor lymphocyte infusion donor (not recorded which). It is not recorded whose cells these are; they may come from a transplant donor. CDR3s include the opening cysteine and the closing phenylalanine or tryptophan. Each record gives: V gene, clone size, D gene, J gene, CDR3 protein, CDR3 DNA. The D gene is left open where the match is weak. Expanded clones are given a class, and other clones once, few, many or no size at all.

TRBV9	few	NA	TRBJ1-1	CASSVDAGRIEAFF	TGTGCCAGCAGCGTAGACGCAGGGAGAATAGAAGCTTTCTTT
TRBV30	NA	NA	TRBJ2-7	CAWSSLRARQYF	TGTGCCTGGAGCTCCTTGAGGGCACGGCAGTACTTC
TRBV6-2/TRBV6-3	NA	TRBD2	TRBJ2-1	CASSLLPLAGGLNEQFF	TGTGCCAGCAGTCTTCTTCCGCTAGCGGGGGGCCTCAATGAGCAGTTCTTC
TRBV20-1	NA	NA	TRBJ1-2	CSASRQGSYGYTF	TGCAGTGCTAGTCGGCAGGGGTCCTATGGCTACACCTTC
TRBV28	once	NA	TRBJ1-5	CASSSPGGNYSNQPQHF	TGTGCCAGCAGTTCCCCCGGCGGAAATTATAGCAATCAGCCCCAGCATTTT
TRBV12-3/TRBV12-4	few	NA	TRBJ1-4	CASSAGTVNEKLFF	TGTGCCAGCAGCGCTGGGACGGTTAATGAAAAACTGTTTTTT
TRBV5-1	once	TRBD1	TRBJ2-2	CASSPYPPTGAGGELFF	TGCGCCAGCAGCCCCTACCCACCTACAGGGGCGGGCGGGGAGCTGTTTTTT
TRBV7-9	NA	TRBD1	TRBJ1-2	CASSSFTGEDGYTF	TGTGCCAGCAGCTCCTTTACAGGGGAAGATGGCTACACCTTC
TRBV5-5	NA	NA	TRBJ2-7	CASSYGMSGPTYEQYF	TGTGCCAGCAGCTACGGGATGTCAGGCCCAACCTACGAGCAGTACTTC
TRBV11-2	few	NA	TRBJ1-1	CASSLEGGSVNTEAFF	TGTGCCAGCAGCTTAGAAGGGGGAAGTGTGAACACTGAAGCTTTCTTT
TRBV12-3/TRBV12-4	NA	NA	TRBJ2-3	CASRASITDTQYF	TGTGCCAGCAGGGCCTCCATCACAGATACGCAGTATTTT
TRBV29-1	NA	NA	TRBJ1-4	CSTRVTNEKLFF	TGCAGCACCAGGGTTACTAATGAAAAACTGTTTTTT
TRBV28	NA	NA	TRBJ1-6	CASSSPLHF	TGTGCCAGCAGTTCCCCCCTCCACTTT
TRBV7-3	NA	TRBD2	TRBJ2-3	CASSLSVPGLAHTDTQYF	TGTGCCAGCAGCTTAAGCGTCCCGGGACTAGCCCACACAGATACGCAGTATTTT
TRBV4-1	once	NA	TRBJ1-1	CASSQVGTGTLGTEAFF	TGCGCCAGCAGCCAAGTGGGGACCGGGACCCTCGGCACTGAAGCTTTCTTT
TRBV9	few	NA	TRBJ2-5	CASSVGRGGETQYF	TGTGCCAGCAGCGTAGGCAGAGGGGGAGAGACCCAGTACTTC
TRBV2	NA	NA	TRBJ2-1	CASTPLRDKQFF	TGTGCCAGCACCCCTTTAAGGGATAAGCAATTCTTC
TRBV2	few	NA	TRBJ1-4	CASSGGEKLFF	TGTGCCAGCAGTGGGGGGGAGAAACTGTTTTTT
TRBV12-3/TRBV12-4	few	NA	TRBJ1-1	CASSAGGIPNTEAFF	TGTGCCAGCAGTGCAGGAGGCATACCGAACACTGAAGCTTTCTTT
TRBV3-1	many	NA	TRBJ1-2	CASSRGQPGYGYTF	TGTGCCAGCAGCCGAGGACAGCCTGGGTATGGCTACACCTTC
TRBV11-2	NA	NA	TRBJ2-5	CATGQQETQYF	TGTGCCACCGGGCAGCAAGAGACCCAGTACTTC
TRBV28	NA	NA	TRBJ2-3	CASSTNPGQRTDTQYF	TGTGCCAGCAGTACAAATCCGGGACAACGAACAGATACGCAGTATTTT
TRBV3-1	NA	NA	TRBJ1-3	CASSRPGNTIYF	TGTGCCAGCAGCCGTCCGGGCAACACCATATATTTT
TRBV6-2/TRBV6-3	NA	NA	TRBJ2-1	CASSRSRTGHLRDNEQFF	TGTGCCAGCAGTAGAAGCCGAACGGGACACCTTAGGGACAATGAGCAGTTCTTC
TRBV5-1	few	NA	TRBJ2-1	CASSLLAGEQFF	TGCGCCAGCAGCTTGTTAGCCGGTGAGCAGTTCTTC
TRBV2	NA	NA	TRBJ1-5	CASSEGPYQPQHF	TGTGCCAGCAGTGAAGGTCCGTATCAGCCCCAGCATTTT
TRBV12-3/TRBV12-4	NA	NA	TRBJ2-1	CASSRRGLYNEQFF	TGTGCCAGCAGTAGGCGGGGATTATACAATGAGCAGTTCTTC
TRBV5-5	NA	NA	TRBJ2-5	CASSSGPPRQTQYF	TGTGCCAGCAGTTCAGGGCCTCCCCGGCAGACCCAGTACTTC
TRBV5-1	many	TRBD1	TRBJ2-7	CASSWGQGEQYF	TGCGCCAGCAGCTGGGGACAGGGCGAGCAGTACTTC
TRBV27	NA	TRBD2	TRBJ2-1	CASLLAGGSRDEQFF	TGTGCCAGTTTACTAGCGGGGGGCTCTAGGGATGAGCAGTTCTTC
TRBV12-3/TRBV12-4	few	NA	TRBJ1-3	CASSPRGSGNTIYF	TGTGCCAGCAGCCCCAGGGGTTCTGGAAACACCATATATTTT
TRBV5-1	NA	NA	TRBJ2-1	CASSFFNEQFF	TGCGCCAGCAGCTTCTTCAATGAGCAGTTCTTC
TRBV12-5	NA	NA	TRBJ1-1	CASGWQNTEAFF	TGTGCTAGTGGTTGGCAGAACACTGAAGCTTTCTTT
TRBV6-5	few	NA	TRBJ1-4	CASRPSGATNEKLFF	TGTGCCAGCAGACCGTCTGGTGCAACTAATGAAAAACTGTTTTTT
TRBV12-3/TRBV12-4	many	TRBD1	TRBJ1-2	CASREQGAVGGYTF	TGTGCCAGCAGGGAACAGGGGGCGGTAGGTGGCTACACCTTC
TRBV19	NA	NA	TRBJ1-3	CASSTTGRSYSGNTIYF	TGTGCCAGTAGTACAACGGGACGCAGTTACTCTGGAAACACCATATATTTT
TRBV5-1	once	NA	TRBJ2-5	CASKPWGEETQYF	TGCGCCAGCAAGCCCTGGGGCGAAGAGACCCAGTACTTC
TRBV6-5	few	NA	TRBJ2-3	CASSYSLEPTDTQYF	TGTGCCAGCAGTTACTCGCTCGAACCCACAGATACGCAGTATTTT
TRBV7-9	many	NA	TRBJ1-6	CASSSDSSVNSPLHF	TGTGCCAGCAGCTCCGACAGCTCAGTAAATTCACCCCTCCACTTT
TRBV7-8	NA	NA	TRBJ2-1	CASSPNEQFF	TGTGCCAGCAGTCCCAACGAGCAGTTCTTC
TRBV25-1	few	TRBD1	TRBJ1-1	CASSPWDRGNTEAFF	TGTGCCAGCAGTCCTTGGGACAGGGGGAACACTGAAGCTTTCTTT
TRBV7-6	NA	NA	TRBJ2-1	CASSARTVGNEQFF	TGTGCCAGCAGCGCCAGGACAGTTGGCAATGAGCAGTTCTTC
TRBV6-6	few	NA	TRBJ2-2	CASSSFPGGPGELFF	TGTGCCAGCAGTTCCTTCCCCGGGGGGCCCGGGGAGCTGTTTTTT
TRBV10-3	NA	NA	TRBJ2-1	CAISAAGGDEQFF	TGTGCCATCAGTGCGGCCGGGGGAGATGAGCAGTTCTTC
TRBV7-2	NA	NA	TRBJ2-3	CASSTRGSTDTQYF	TGTGCCAGCAGCACCAGAGGGAGCACAGATACGCAGTATTTT
TRBV10-3	NA	NA	TRBJ1-3	CAISGPAGNTIYF	TGTGCCATCAGTGGCCCCGCTGGAAACACCATATATTTT
TRBV29-1	NA	TRBD1	TRBJ2-1	CSVEDRGLYNEQFF	TGCAGCGTTGAAGACAGGGGGCTTTACAATGAGCAGTTCTTC
TRBV24-1	few	NA	TRBJ1-5	CATSDPGEPQHF	TGTGCCACCAGTGATCCAGGGGAGCCCCAGCATTTT
TRBV5-6	NA	NA	TRBJ2-1	CASSLTPPARHNEQFF	TGTGCCAGCAGCTTGACCCCCCCCGCGAGGCACAATGAGCAGTTCTTC
TRBV5-1	NA	TRBD2	TRBJ2-1	CASSSPTSGILSSYNEQFF	TGCGCCAGCAGCTCTCCGACTAGCGGAATATTGAGCTCCTACAATGAGCAGTTCTTC
TRBV5-6	many	NA	TRBJ1-1	CASSLVTGLNTEAFF	TGTGCCAGCAGCTTGGTAACAGGGTTGAACACTGAAGCTTTCTTT
TRBV28	few	NA	TRBJ1-1	CASSGSGGLNTEAFF	TGTGCCAGCTCCGGATCTGGGGGGCTGAACACTGAAGCTTTCTTT
TRBV20-1	few	NA	TRBJ1-2	CSAGLSREEGYTF	TGCAGTGCTGGGCTAAGCAGGGAGGAGGGCTACACCTTC
TRBV9	NA	NA	TRBJ1-2	CASSVGSNYGYTF	TGTGCCAGCAGCGTCGGCTCCAACTATGGCTACACCTTC
TRBV9	NA	TRBD1	TRBJ1-4	CASSVQGAKYEKLFF	TGTGCCAGCAGCGTTCAGGGGGCGAAGTATGAAAAACTGTTTTTT
TRBV5-8	NA	NA	TRBJ1-1	CASSLDPNTEAFF	TGTGCCAGCAGCTTAGACCCGAACACTGAAGCTTTCTTT
TRBV28	NA	TRBD2	TRBJ2-7	CASSPSGGAYEQYF	TGTGCCAGCAGTCCTAGCGGGGGGGCCTACGAGCAGTACTTC
TRBV7-9	NA	NA	TRBJ1-1	CASSFRERRNTEAFF	TGTGCCAGCAGCTTCCGGGAGAGAAGAAACACTGAAGCTTTCTTT
TRBV12-3/TRBV12-4	NA	NA	TRBJ2-5	CASSVLQGVQETQYF	TGTGCCAGCAGTGTCCTACAAGGGGTCCAGGAGACCCAGTACTTC
TRBV13	few	TRBD1	TRBJ2-7	CASSHDRDRTSTYEQYF	TGTGCCAGCAGCCACGACCGGGACAGGACTTCAACCTACGAGCAGTACTTC